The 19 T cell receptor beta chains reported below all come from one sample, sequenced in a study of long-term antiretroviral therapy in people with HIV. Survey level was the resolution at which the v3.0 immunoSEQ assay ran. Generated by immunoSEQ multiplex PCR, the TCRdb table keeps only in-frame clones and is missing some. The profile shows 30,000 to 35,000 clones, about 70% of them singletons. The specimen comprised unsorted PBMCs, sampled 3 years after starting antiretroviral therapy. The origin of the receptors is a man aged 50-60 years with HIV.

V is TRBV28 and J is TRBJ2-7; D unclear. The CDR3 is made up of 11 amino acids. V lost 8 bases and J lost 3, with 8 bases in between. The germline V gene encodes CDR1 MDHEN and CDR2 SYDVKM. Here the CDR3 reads CASGWIYEQYF. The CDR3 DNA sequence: TGTGCCAGCGGGTGGATCTACGAGCAGTACTTC.

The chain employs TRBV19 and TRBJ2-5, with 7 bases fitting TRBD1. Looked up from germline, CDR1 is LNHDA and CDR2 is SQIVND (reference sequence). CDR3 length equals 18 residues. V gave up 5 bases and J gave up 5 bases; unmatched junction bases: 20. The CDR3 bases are TGTGCCAGTAGTCCGAGGACAGGTTGGGAATTTGTTCGGGAGACCCAGTACTTC. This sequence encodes CASSPRTGWEFVRETQYF.

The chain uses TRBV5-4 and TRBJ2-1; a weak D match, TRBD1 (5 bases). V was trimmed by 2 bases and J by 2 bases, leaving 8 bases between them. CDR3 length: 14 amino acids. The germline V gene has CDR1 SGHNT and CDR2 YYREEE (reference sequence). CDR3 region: CASSLVGAYNEQFF. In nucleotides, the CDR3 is TGTGCCAGCAGCTTAGTAGGGGCCTACAATGAGCAGTTCTTC.

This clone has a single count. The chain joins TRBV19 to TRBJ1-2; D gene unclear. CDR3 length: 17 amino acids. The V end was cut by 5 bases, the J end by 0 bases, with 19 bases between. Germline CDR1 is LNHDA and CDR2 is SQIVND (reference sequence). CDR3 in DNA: TGTGCCAGTAGTTTTTTTGCCTCAGACCAAGCTAACTATGGCTACACCTTC. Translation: CASSFFASDQANYGYTF.

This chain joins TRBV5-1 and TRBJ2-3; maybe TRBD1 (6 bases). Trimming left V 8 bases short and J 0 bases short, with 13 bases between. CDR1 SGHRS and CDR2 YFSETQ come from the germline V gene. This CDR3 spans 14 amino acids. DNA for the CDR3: TGCGCCAGTATGAGGGGACAAAGCACAGATACGCAGTATTTT. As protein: CASMRGQSTDTQYF.

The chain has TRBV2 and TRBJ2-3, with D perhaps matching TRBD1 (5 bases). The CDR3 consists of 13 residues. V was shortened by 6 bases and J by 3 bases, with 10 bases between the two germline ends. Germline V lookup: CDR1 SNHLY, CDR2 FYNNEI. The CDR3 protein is CASSQGRTDTQYF. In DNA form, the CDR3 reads TGTGCCAGCAGCCAGGGAAGGACAGATACGCAGTATTTT.

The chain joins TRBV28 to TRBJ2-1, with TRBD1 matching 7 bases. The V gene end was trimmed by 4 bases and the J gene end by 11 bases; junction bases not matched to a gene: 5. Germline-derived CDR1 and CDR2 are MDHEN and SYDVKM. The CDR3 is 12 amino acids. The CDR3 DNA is TGTGCCAGCAGTTCCCGACAGGGAAAGCAGTTCTTC. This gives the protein CASSSRQGKQFF. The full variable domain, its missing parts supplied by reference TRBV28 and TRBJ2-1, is DVKVTQSSRYLVKRTGEKVFLECVQDMDHENMFWYRQDPGLGLRLIYFSYDVKMKEKGDIPEGYSVSREKKERFSLILESASTNQTSMYLCASSSRQGKQFFGPGTRLTVL.

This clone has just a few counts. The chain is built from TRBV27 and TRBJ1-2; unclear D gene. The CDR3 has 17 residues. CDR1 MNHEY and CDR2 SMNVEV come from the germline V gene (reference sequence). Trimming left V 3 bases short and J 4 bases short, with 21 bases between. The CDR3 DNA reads TGTGCCAGCAGTTTTTCTGCCTTCTCACGGGCTCTCTATGGCTACACCTTC. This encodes CASSFSAFSRALYGYTF.

The DNA of the CDR3 is TGTGCCAGCAGCCCCGGGACAGGGTGGTTTGAAAGGCAGTACTTC. Protein product: CASSPGTGWFERQYF. V usage is TRBV5-6 and J usage is TRBJ2-7, with 9 bases identical to TRBD1. The CDR3 has 15 amino acids. The V segment lost 4 bases and the J segment 9 bases; nucleotides outside the gene matches: 14. Germline V gives CDR1 SGHDT, CDR2 YYEEEE. Together with reference TRBV5-6 and TRBJ2-7, the CDR3 gives the full variable domain: DAGVTQSPTHLIKTRGQQVTLRCSPKSGHDTVSWYQQALGQGPQFIFQYYEEEERQRGNFPDRFSGHQFPNYSSELNVNALLLGDSALYLCASSPGTGWFERQYFGPGTRLTVT.

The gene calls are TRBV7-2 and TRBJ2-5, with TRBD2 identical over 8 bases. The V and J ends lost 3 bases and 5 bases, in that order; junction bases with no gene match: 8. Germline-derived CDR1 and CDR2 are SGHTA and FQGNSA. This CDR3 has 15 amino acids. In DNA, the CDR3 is TGTGCCAGCAGCTTTGTCGCGGGAGGAGGGGAGACCCAGTACTTC. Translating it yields CASSFVAGGGETQYF.

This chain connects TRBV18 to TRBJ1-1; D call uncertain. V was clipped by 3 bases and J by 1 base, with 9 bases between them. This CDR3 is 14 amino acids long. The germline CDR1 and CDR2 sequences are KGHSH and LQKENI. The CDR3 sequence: CASSPSAENTEAFF. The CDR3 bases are TGTGCCAGCTCACCTTCTGCTGAGAACACTGAAGCTTTCTTT.

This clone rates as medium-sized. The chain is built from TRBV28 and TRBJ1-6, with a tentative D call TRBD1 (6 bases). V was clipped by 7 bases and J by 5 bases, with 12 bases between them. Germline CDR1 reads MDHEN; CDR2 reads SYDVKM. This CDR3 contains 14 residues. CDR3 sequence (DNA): TGTGCCAGCAAGGGGGGGCGAAATAATTCACCCCTCCACTTT. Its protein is CASKGGRNNSPLHF.

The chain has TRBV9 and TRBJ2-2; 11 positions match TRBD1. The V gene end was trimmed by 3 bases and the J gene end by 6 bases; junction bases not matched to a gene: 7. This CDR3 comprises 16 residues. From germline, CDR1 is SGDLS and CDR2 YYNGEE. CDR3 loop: CASSAGDRGWAGELFF. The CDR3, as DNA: TGTGCCAGCAGCGCGGGGGACAGGGGGTGGGCCGGGGAGCTGTTTTTT.

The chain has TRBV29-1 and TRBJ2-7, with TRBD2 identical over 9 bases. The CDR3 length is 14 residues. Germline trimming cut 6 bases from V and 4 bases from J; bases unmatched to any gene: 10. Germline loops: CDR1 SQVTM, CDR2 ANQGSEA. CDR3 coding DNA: TGCAGCGTCCTGGGGCTAGCGGGATTGTACGAGCAGTACTTC. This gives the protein CSVLGLAGLYEQYF.

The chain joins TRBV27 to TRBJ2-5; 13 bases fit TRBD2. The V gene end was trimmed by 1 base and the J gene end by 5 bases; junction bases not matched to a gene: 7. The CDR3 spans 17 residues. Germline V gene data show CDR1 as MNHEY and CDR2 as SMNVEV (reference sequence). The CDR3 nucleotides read TGTGCCAGCAGTTTATACACTAGCGGGAGGGCCCGGGAGACCCAGTACTTC. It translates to CASSLYTSGRARETQYF.

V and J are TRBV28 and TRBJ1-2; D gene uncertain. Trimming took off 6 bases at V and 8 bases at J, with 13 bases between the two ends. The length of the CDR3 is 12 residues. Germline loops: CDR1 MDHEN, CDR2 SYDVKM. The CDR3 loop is CASRAGASGYTF. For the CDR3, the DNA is TGTGCCAGCAGGGCAGGAGCTAGCGGCTACACCTTC.

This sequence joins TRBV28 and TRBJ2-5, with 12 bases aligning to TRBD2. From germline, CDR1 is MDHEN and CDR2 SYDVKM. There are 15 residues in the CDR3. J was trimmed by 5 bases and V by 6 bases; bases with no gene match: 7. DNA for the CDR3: TGTGCCAGCAGACGACCTAGCGGGGGGGCGGAGACCCAGTACTTC. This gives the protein CASRRPSGGAETQYF.

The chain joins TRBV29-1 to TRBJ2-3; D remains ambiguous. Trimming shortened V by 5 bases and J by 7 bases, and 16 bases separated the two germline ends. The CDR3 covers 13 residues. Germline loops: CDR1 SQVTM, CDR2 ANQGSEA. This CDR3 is CSVTVPQTNTQYF. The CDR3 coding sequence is TGCAGCGTTACCGTGCCTCAGACCAATACGCAGTATTTT.

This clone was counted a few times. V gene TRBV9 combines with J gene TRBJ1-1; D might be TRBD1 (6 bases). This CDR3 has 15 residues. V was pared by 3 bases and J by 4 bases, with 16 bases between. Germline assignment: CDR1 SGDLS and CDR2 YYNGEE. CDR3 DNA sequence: TGTGCCAGCAGCGGAGGCCGGGGGCAGAGCACTGAAGCTTTCTTT. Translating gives CASSGGRGQSTEAFF.